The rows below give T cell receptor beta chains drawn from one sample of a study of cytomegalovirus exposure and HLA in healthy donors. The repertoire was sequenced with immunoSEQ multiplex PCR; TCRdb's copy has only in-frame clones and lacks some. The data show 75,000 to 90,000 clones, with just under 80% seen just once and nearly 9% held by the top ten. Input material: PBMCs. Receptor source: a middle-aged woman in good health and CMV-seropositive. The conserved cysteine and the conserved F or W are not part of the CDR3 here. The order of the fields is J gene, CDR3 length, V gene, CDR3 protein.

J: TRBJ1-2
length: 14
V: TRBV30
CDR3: AWRRGLGQLNYGYT

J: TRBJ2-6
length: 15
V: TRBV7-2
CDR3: ASSSDIKLSGANVLT

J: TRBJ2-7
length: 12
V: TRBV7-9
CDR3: ASSSDTPSYEQY

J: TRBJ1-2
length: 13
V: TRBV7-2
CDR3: ASSQDSAGNYGYT

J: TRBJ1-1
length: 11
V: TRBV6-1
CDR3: ASSGAMNTEAF

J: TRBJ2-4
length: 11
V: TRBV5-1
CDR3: ASSLGRKNIQY

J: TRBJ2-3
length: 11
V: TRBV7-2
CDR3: ASRPQSTDTQY

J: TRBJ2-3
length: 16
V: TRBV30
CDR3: AWSMPGLAGGSTDTQY

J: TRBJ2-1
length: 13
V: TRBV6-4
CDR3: ASSETSGDYNEQF

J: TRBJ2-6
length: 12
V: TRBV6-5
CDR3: ASGRGSGANVLT

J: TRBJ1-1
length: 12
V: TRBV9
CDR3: ASSVPRGDTEAF

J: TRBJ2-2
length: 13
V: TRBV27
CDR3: ASSFDRRDTGELF

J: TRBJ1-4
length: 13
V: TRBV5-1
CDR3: ASSLGTGNSEKLF

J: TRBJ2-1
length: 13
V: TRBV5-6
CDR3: ASSLGTGFYNEQF

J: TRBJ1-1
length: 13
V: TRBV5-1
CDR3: ASSLEGGVSTEAF

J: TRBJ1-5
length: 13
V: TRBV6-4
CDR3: ASSDPYRDRQPQH